This record covers a single TCR beta chain. Antigen specificity is unknown. While the first cohort had 700 or so subjects, the donors belonged to the separate validation cohort of about 120 subjects. This sample was included in a study of cytomegalovirus exposure and HLA in healthy donors. Study-wide points: According to a subsequent analysis, TCR clusters identified in the first cohort showed a tendency to co-occur across the 120 or so validation repertoires. The study put 150 to 200 TCR beta chains on its list as cytomegalovirus-associated. Under in vitro conditions, a few CMV-associated chains were confirmed as specific for CMV antigens.

Here immunoSEQ multiplex PCR was the method, and the copy in TCRdb shows in-frame clones only, minus some. Here the sample spans roughly 56,000 clones, roughly 93% being singletons. The receptor's source is a woman aged 18-29 years in good health and CMV-seropositive. Sequencing was carried out using PBMCs.

This CDR3 reads CAISALGENTEAFF. CDR3 DNA: TGTGCCATCAGTGCTCTAGGGGAGAACACTGAAGCTTTCTTT. This chain links TRBV10-3 with TRBJ1-1; possible D gene TRBD1, 5 bases. From germline, CDR1 is ENHRY and CDR2 SYGVKD. The V gene lost 4 bases and the J gene lost 1 base, with 10 bases spanning the gap. The CDR3 loop spans 14 amino acids.